Sequencing of this T cell receptor (beta chain) was carried out in a study of early T cells in non-severe SARS-CoV-2 infection. Germline-derived CDR1 and CDR2 are MNHNY and SVGAGI (reference sequence). The V gene end was trimmed by 7 bases and the J gene end by 1 base; junction bases not matched to a gene: 7. The CDR3 has 14 residues. TCRdb independently ran MiXCR on the 5' RACE reads; one entry per CDR3 protein. Among 61,000 or so distinct CDR3 sequences listed, around 12% were seen once. The clonotype was recovered from an adult who was a healthcare worker with PCR-confirmed SARS-CoV-2 infection or an uninfected control (not recorded which). The donor label of this sample is uncertain. The rearrangement joins TRBV6-6 to TRBJ2-7; 7 nucleotides align to TRBD1. Source: whole blood, taken at baseline. CDR3: CASTRQGNSYEQYV. CDR3 DNA: TGTGCCAGCACGCGACAGGGCAATTCCTACGAGCAGTACGTC.